Listed below are T cell receptor beta chains from one sample, sequenced in a study of tumor-infiltrating lymphocytes in primary liver carcinoma. TCRdb reprocessed the multiplex PCR reads with MiXCR, giving one entry per CDR3 protein. The repertoire has under 200,000 distinct CDR3 sequences, approximately 64% of them found once; the top ten carry 6% to 8.5%. Specimen: peripheral blood. All receptors derive from a woman aged 55-69 years with primary liver carcinoma and hepatitis B virus infection. CDR3s include the opening cysteine and the closing phenylalanine or tryptophan. Fields, in order: D gene, J gene, V gene, CDR3 protein. D genes are given only for firm matches.

d_gene: .; j_gene: TRBJ2-5; v_gene: TRBV6-1; CDR3aa: CASKGTPQETQYF
d_gene: .; j_gene: TRBJ1-3; v_gene: TRBV21-1; CDR3aa: CASSSRQVFNSGNTIYF
d_gene: .; j_gene: TRBJ1-2; v_gene: TRBV6-1; CDR3aa: CASRENNYGYTF
d_gene: TRBD2; j_gene: TRBJ2-3; v_gene: TRBV30; CDR3aa: CAWRPGLVGTDTQYF
d_gene: .; j_gene: TRBJ2-5; v_gene: TRBV11-1; CDR3aa: CASSRSPQETQYF
d_gene: .; j_gene: TRBJ2-1; v_gene: TRBV12-3/TRBV12-4; CDR3aa: CASSLRGSGSYNEQFF
d_gene: .; j_gene: TRBJ1-6; v_gene: TRBV30; CDR3aa: CAWSKGVPNSPLHF
d_gene: .; j_gene: TRBJ2-5; v_gene: TRBV11-2; CDR3aa: CASTWYGKETQYF
d_gene: .; j_gene: TRBJ2-3; v_gene: TRBV12-3/TRBV12-4; CDR3aa: CASSSVLDLSTDTQYF
d_gene: .; j_gene: TRBJ1-1; v_gene: TRBV11-2; CDR3aa: CASAWDKRFGTEAFF
d_gene: .; j_gene: TRBJ2-4; v_gene: TRBV28; CDR3aa: CANSFNGGQHRLAKNIQYF
d_gene: TRBD1; j_gene: TRBJ2-2; v_gene: TRBV7-9; CDR3aa: CASSLTGKVTGELFF
d_gene: .; j_gene: TRBJ1-6; v_gene: TRBV4-1; CDR3aa: CASRPQGENSPLHF
d_gene: .; j_gene: TRBJ2-6; v_gene: TRBV12-3/TRBV12-4; CDR3aa: CASSLVGSGANVLTF
d_gene: TRBD1; j_gene: TRBJ2-7; v_gene: TRBV7-8; CDR3aa: CASSQQTGDTYEQYF
d_gene: TRBD2; j_gene: TRBJ2-1; v_gene: TRBV4-1; CDR3aa: CASSQVTSGRMRNEHFF
d_gene: .; j_gene: TRBJ2-7; v_gene: TRBV29-1; CDR3aa: CSVAGVARTYEQYF
d_gene: TRBD1; j_gene: TRBJ1-2; v_gene: TRBV28; CDR3aa: CASSSLGQGAYYGYTF
d_gene: .; j_gene: TRBJ1-5; v_gene: TRBV6-1; CDR3aa: CASSLSGQTSAQHF
d_gene: TRBD1; j_gene: TRBJ2-1; v_gene: TRBV6-1; CDR3aa: CASSESGGRHNEQFF
d_gene: .; j_gene: TRBJ1-2; v_gene: TRBV6-1; CDR3aa: CASSEEGATLYLRAYTF
d_gene: .; j_gene: TRBJ1-1; v_gene: TRBV11-2; CDR3aa: CASNLEAQIMNTEAFF
d_gene: .; j_gene: TRBJ2-3; v_gene: TRBV11-2; CDR3aa: CANSSDRIDTQYF
d_gene: TRBD2; j_gene: TRBJ2-3; v_gene: TRBV29-1; CDR3aa: CSVEGPAGASTDTQYF
d_gene: .; j_gene: TRBJ2-3; v_gene: TRBV12-3/TRBV12-4; CDR3aa: CTSSFGREHTDTQYF
d_gene: .; j_gene: TRBJ1-1; v_gene: TRBV5-4; CDR3aa: CASSPRMNTEAYF
d_gene: TRBD1; j_gene: TRBJ2-6; v_gene: TRBV28; CDR3aa: CASSSSQTGVVTSWANVLTF
d_gene: TRBD1; j_gene: TRBJ1-2; v_gene: TRBV28; CDR3aa: CAGAGGLNNYGYTF
d_gene: .; j_gene: TRBJ1-1; v_gene: TRBV16; CDR3aa: CASSQWSQNTEAFF
d_gene: TRBD1; j_gene: TRBJ2-1; v_gene: TRBV5-1; CDR3aa: CASSSDPGQLNEQFF
d_gene: TRBD2; j_gene: TRBJ2-1; v_gene: TRBV5-1; CDR3aa: CASSLVVSGGNEQFF
d_gene: .; j_gene: TRBJ2-7; v_gene: TRBV5-1; CDR3aa: CASSLTETGVYEQYF
d_gene: TRBD2; j_gene: TRBJ2-7; v_gene: TRBV7-9; CDR3aa: CASSLPGGEQYF
d_gene: .; j_gene: TRBJ2-7; v_gene: TRBV4-1; CDR3aa: CASSPRLGGGIEQYF
d_gene: TRBD1; j_gene: TRBJ1-4; v_gene: TRBV6-5; CDR3aa: CASSLIGQGSEKLFF
d_gene: .; j_gene: TRBJ1-1; v_gene: TRBV11-2; CDR3aa: CASSAQGWGAEAFF
d_gene: TRBD2; j_gene: TRBJ2-5; v_gene: TRBV12-3/TRBV12-4; CDR3aa: CASSQPGTSGETQYF
d_gene: .; j_gene: TRBJ1-3; v_gene: TRBV6-2/TRBV6-3; CDR3aa: CASSYPDHGNTIYF
d_gene: TRBD2; j_gene: TRBJ2-1; v_gene: TRBV11-2; CDR3aa: CTSSLKGLAGPPNEQFF
d_gene: .; j_gene: TRBJ2-7; v_gene: TRBV28; CDR3aa: CASSLDVGTYEQYF
d_gene: .; j_gene: TRBJ1-2; v_gene: TRBV11-2; CDR3aa: CSSGAEGYGYTF
d_gene: TRBD2; j_gene: TRBJ2-3; v_gene: TRBV28; CDR3aa: CASSLYSGTSGIIDTQYF